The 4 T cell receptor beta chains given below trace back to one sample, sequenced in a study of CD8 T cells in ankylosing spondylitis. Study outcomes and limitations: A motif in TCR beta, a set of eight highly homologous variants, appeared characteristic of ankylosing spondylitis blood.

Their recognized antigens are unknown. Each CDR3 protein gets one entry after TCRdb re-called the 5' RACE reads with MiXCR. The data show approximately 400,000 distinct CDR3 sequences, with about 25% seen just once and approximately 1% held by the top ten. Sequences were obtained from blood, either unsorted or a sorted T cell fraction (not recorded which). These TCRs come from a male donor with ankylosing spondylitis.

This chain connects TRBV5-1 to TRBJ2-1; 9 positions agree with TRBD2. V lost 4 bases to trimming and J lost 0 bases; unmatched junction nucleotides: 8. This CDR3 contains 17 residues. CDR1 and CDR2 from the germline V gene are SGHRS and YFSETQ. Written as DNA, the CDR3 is TGCGCCAGCAGCCCCGATGTTAGCGGGGGCTCCTACAATGAGCAGTTCTTC. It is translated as CASSPDVSGGSYNEQFF.

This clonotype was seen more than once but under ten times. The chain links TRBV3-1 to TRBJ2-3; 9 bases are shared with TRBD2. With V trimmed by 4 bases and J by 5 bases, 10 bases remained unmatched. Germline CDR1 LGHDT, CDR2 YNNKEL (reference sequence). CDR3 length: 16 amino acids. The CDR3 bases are TGTGCCAGCAGCCCCCGGACTAGCGAATTTGGAGATACGCAGTATTTT. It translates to CASSPRTSEFGDTQYF.

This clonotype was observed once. The CDR3 bases are TGTGCCACCAGCAGCCATAAAACAGGGGGATGGGGTGAGCAGTTCTTC. It is translated as CATSSHKTGGWGEQFF. The V call is TRBV15, the J call TRBJ2-1, with 8 bases aligning to TRBD1. CDR1 and CDR2 from the germline V gene are LNHNV and YYDKDF (reference sequence). The CDR3 spans 16 residues. J gave up 9 bases and V 3 bases, and 13 bases lay outside the gene matches.

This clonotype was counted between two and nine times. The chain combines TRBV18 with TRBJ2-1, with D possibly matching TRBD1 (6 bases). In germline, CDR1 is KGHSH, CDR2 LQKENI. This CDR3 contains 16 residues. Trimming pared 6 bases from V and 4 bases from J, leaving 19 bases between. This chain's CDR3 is CASSAQQGGGYNEQFF. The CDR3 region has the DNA TGTGCCAGCTCCGCCCAACAGGGTGGGGGATACAATGAGCAGTTCTTC.